This T cell receptor beta chain was profiled in a study of blood T cells in healthy people across ages. Study-level results: Possibly, changes in expanded clonotypes were confounded because donor CMV status was unknown.

A sample-barcoded 5' primer and a J-beta primer mix were used in a second PCR of about 7 to 12 cycles. TCRdb re-derived calls from the 5' RACE reads in MiXCR, one entry per CDR3 protein. The sample contains more than 450,000 distinct CDR3 sequences, about 29% of which appear only once. This clonotype was seen a few times. Its antigen is not known. Donor samples were obtained from healthy Caucasian individuals from Russia, aged roughly 6 to 90. This CDR3 has 12 amino acids. V lost 6 bases and J 12 bases, leaving 12 bases between the germline ends. The same data also went into a second study, on T cells of mothers and their children. As reported in that work: Related mother-child pairs showed slightly higher but non-significant overlap than unrelated pairs.

Source material: blood. The chain recombines TRBV12-3 or TRBV12-4 with TRBJ2-6, with no clear D. This TCR came from a boy aged 2 to 10 in good health. The CDR3 sequence is CASSPASSVLTF. Written as DNA, the CDR3 is TGTGCCAGCAGCCCCGCCTCCTCCGTCCTGACTTTC.